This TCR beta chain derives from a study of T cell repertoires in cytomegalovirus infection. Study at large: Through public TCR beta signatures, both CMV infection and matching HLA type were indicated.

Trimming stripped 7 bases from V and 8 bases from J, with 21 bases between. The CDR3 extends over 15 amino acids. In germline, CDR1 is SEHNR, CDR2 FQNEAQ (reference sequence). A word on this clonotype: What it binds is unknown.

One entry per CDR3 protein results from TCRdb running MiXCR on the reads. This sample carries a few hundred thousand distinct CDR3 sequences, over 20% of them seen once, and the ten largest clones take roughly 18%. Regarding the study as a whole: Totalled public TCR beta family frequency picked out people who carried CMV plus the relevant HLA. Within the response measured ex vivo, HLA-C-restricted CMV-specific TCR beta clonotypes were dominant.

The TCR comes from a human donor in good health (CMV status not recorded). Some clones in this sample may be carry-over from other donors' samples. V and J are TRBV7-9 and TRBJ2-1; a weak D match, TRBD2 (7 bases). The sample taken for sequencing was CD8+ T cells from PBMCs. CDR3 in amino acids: CASIKGGLSVDEQFF. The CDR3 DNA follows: TGTGCCAGCATAAAGGGGGGGTTATCGGTCGATGAGCAGTTCTTC.